This note documents a single T cell receptor beta chain sequence. This clonotype was seen at least ten times. Its antigen is currently not known. Base qualities are missing; no much larger clone stands one base away. This entry belongs to a study of identical twins (TCRdb year 2016). The study in broad terms: TCR alpha and beta repertoires from monozygotic twins, unrelated adults of various ages and cord blood were deep-sequenced to test whether fetal clonotypes persist. To rule out contamination, replicate twin experiments were performed at different times with different library preparation protocols. The paper as a whole reports these results and caveats: Excess twin sharing in beta out-of-frame sequences was weaker because fewer shared sequences lowered the signal-to-noise ratio. Out-of-frame TCR alpha sequences shared between twins showed an excess of low generation-probability sequences compared with coincidental sharing between unrelated individuals. Abundant cord blood beta clonotypes had fewer insertions, young adult naive repertoires showed a similar but weaker trend, and memory repertoires showed no such trend. In monozygotic twins, out-of-frame TCR alpha sharing was systematically underestimated by recombination models, although the models agreed with sharing between unrelated individuals. Because the same donors could not be followed over many years, the conclusions depended on cross-sectional statistical analysis. Zero-insertion analyses could be partly confounded by invariant T cells such as MAIT and iNKT, though diverse VJ usage argued against such confounding for most clonotypes.

Based on the germline V gene, the CDR1 and CDR2 sequences are LGHNA and YSLEER. The V end loses 0 bases and the J end loses 10 bases, and a stretch of 7 bases separates them. The CDR3 runs 13 residues from the cysteine to the phenylalanine. Just CDR3 DNA is preserved here, 39 bases in frame from base 1. Every donor in the study was a healthy Caucasian. Three pairs of female monozygotic twins, all aged roughly 18 to 29 years, were included in the twin cohort. Positive isolation kits from Invitrogen were used to isolate CD4+ and CD8+ T cell populations. The protocol used for the library was 5' RACE. The sequencing machine was an Illumina HiSeq 2000. Template switching introduced a universal primer binding site; the final cDNA contained a unique molecular identifier, enabling accurate counting of TCR cDNA molecules. Specific primers in the conserved constant-segment region were used to synthesize first-strand cDNA for the TCR alpha and beta chains. Each cDNA library was double barcoded, with a SMART-Mk sample barcode plus Illumina barcodes, to control for contamination. TruSeq adapter sequences along with Illumina sample barcodes were introduced in two successive PCR steps. The Illumina HiSeq platform was used with custom primers to sequence TCR alpha and beta cDNA libraries. In the source study's methods: Raw reads were processed with MiGEC to extract unique molecular identifiers, and MiXCR was used to determine CDR3 positions. Recombination models were inferred per individual with the repgenHMM and IGoR tools using an EM algorithm. The analysis of shared clonotypes was done with the tcR package in R, with sharing normalized by the product of cloneset sizes. To study raw recombination without the effects of thymic and clonal selection, out-of-frame nonproductive sequences were analyzed. TCRdb ran its own pipeline on the public reads, namely fastp trimming at Q25 and MiXCR clone calling, and kept in-frame beta chains. When rows share a CDR3 protein, they turn into one entry using the most common DNA and genes. These V and J calls rely on TCRdb rather than the paper's analysis. The sample table lists about 520,000 distinct CDR3 sequences, roughly a fifth of them with a count of one. Of the sample, about 0.93% is held by the ten largest clones.

The sample was also reused in another study, on T cells expressing NK-cell markers. The second study, in turn, reports: Under 10 donors provided sorted CD3+CD56+NKG2C+, CD3+CD56+NKG2C- and CD3+CD56-NKG2C+ T-cell subsets, whose TCR beta-chain repertoires were profiled. Seven of the eight sequenced donors were HCMV-seropositive and one was HCMV-seronegative. In several experiments an anti-gammadeltaTCR antibody was added to restrict sorting to alphabetaTCR-expressing T cells. In over five donors, the dominant CD3+CD56+NKG2C+ clonotypes were found to rank among the top 10 CD8+ clonotypes and to make up 1.0-7.0% of CD8+ T cells. Those dominant clonotypes were again the most abundant among CD3+CD56-NKG2C+ cells in four donors, at about 25-65%. Whether the expanded NKG2C-expressing T cell clones were specific for HCMV antigens remained unclear. The eight sequenced donors were randomly selected healthy volunteers, three men and five women. HCMV-specific IgG was detected in serum with a commercial ELISA kit to determine HCMV serostatus. MIGEC handled demultiplexing of the reads and grouping by UMI, while MiTCR was used to assemble and quantify clonotypes. To exclude erroneous sequences, only TCR cDNA sequences supported by at least two reads were retained. The tcR package was used for downstream repertoire analysis, with clonotypes matched between fractions based on CDR3 nucleotide sequence plus V segment. VDJmatch was used to annotate antigen specificity against VDJdb, with one amino acid substitution allowed in CDR3.

Recombination connected TRBV4-3 to TRBJ1-6; the D gene assignment is ambiguous. Input material: CD4+ T cells sorted from blood. This clonotype originated in a woman aged 18-29 years in good health. The CDR3 reads as follows: CASSQEVSSPLHF. The DNA sequence is as follows: TGCGCCAGCAGCCAAGAAGTCTCCTCACCCCTCCACTTT.